This entry lists 17 T cell receptor beta chains sequenced from one sample in a study of blood T cells in healthy people across ages. Then a second PCR, running about 7 to 11 cycles, was carried out with a sample-barcoded 5' primer and a J-beta primer mix. TCRdb re-analysed the 5' RACE reads in MiXCR, keeping a single row per CDR3 protein. The data contain approximately 2,000,000 distinct CDR3 sequences, around 42% of them singletons. The sample taken for sequencing was blood. These receptors were obtained from a human donor in good health.

The chain couples TRBV25-1 to TRBJ2-3; D uncertain. Per germline, CDR1 MGHDK and CDR2 SYGVNS. CDR3 length: 12 amino acids. Trimming shortened V by 7 bases and J by 3 bases, and 8 bases separated the two germline ends. The CDR3 coding sequence is TGTGCCAGCACCACCCAGACAGATACGCAGTATTTT. Protein: CASTTQTDTQYF.

The chain links TRBV15 to TRBJ2-2; 10 positions match TRBD2. Germline CDR1 is LNHNV and CDR2 is YYDKDF (reference sequence). Losses at the gene ends were 5 bases for V and 7 bases for J; bases not matched to a gene: 10. This CDR3 is built from 16 residues. The CDR3 spells CATSQGSGGAGGELFF. The CDR3, as DNA: TGTGCCACCAGCCAGGGCAGCGGGGGGGCCGGCGGGGAGCTGTTTTTT.

This clonotype was seen only a few times. V gene TRBV20-1 combines with J gene TRBJ2-3; D gene unclear. The CDR3 is made up of 13 amino acids. Germline values: CDR1 DFQATT, CDR2 SNEGSKA (reference sequence). Trimming stripped 7 bases from V and 0 bases from J, with 11 bases between. The CDR3 nucleotides read TGCAGTGTATCTTTGCCGAGCACAGATACGCAGTATTTT. It translates to CSVSLPSTDTQYF.

V is TRBV20-1 and J is TRBJ1-6; 8 bases align to TRBD1. The CDR3 covers 13 residues. Looked up from germline, CDR1 is DFQATT and CDR2 is SNEGSKA (reference sequence). V dropped 5 bases and J dropped 7; count of bases not matched to a gene: 4. CDR3 nucleotide sequence: TGCAGTGCTGGGGGACAGGCAAATTCACCCCTCCACTTT. It codes for CSAGGQANSPLHF.

This clonotype was seen more than once but under ten times. The chain combines TRBV3-1 with TRBJ2-7, with D perhaps TRBD2 (6 bases). Per germline, CDR1 LGHDT and CDR2 YNNKEL (reference sequence). The CDR3 has 14 amino acids. V dropped 5 bases and J dropped 2 bases, with 13 bases sitting between them. DNA for the CDR3: TGTGCCAGCAGCTTATGGGACTCTACCTACGAGCAGTACTTC. Protein sequence: CASSLWDSTYEQYF.

V and J are TRBV28 and TRBJ2-5; 8 bases align to TRBD2. CDR3 length equals 17 residues. Looked up from germline, CDR1 is MDHEN and CDR2 is SYDVKM. V lost 3 bases to trimming and J lost 5 bases; unmatched junction nucleotides: 14. The DNA of the CDR3 is TGTGCCAGCAGTTTCACAAGCGGGGGACCCTTGGGGGAGACCCAGTACTTC. Translating gives CASSFTSGGPLGETQYF.

J is TRBJ2-5 and V is TRBV12-3 or TRBV12-4; 10 bases agree with TRBD2. This CDR3 is built from 15 residues. Germline trimming cut 2 bases from V and 13 bases from J; bases unmatched to any gene: 13. CDR3 region: CASSLSSGTSVGRYF. The CDR3 DNA sequence: TGTGCCAGCAGTTTATCGTCCGGGACTAGCGTCGGGCGGTACTTC.

This chain uses TRBV2 with TRBJ1-2; D unresolved. Trimming took 0 bases from V and 1 from J, leaving 3 bases between them. In germline, CDR1 is SNHLY, CDR2 FYNNEI. The CDR3 spans 13 residues. CDR3 DNA: TGTGCCAGCAGTGAAGCGCGTAACTATGGCTACACCTTC. Its translation: CASSEARNYGYTF.

This clonotype was counted only a few times. The V and J genes are TRBV7-2 and TRBJ2-1; possible D gene TRBD2, 5 bases. The CDR3 consists of 14 residues. With 1 base removed from V and 9 bases from J, the gap between germline ends came to 13 bases. In germline, CDR1 is SGHTA, CDR2 FQGNSA. CDR3 DNA: TGTGCCAGCAGCTTAGAAGGTGCCGGAGGTGAGCAGTTCTTC. Residues: CASSLEGAGGEQFF.

V is TRBV20-1 and J is TRBJ2-1; 7 nucleotides line up with TRBD2. The germline V gene encodes CDR1 DFQATT and CDR2 SNEGSKA (reference sequence). The V segment lost 3 bases and the J segment 8 bases; nucleotides outside the gene matches: 28. The CDR3 runs to 20 residues. CDR3 loop: CSARKNLGGYISNRVDEQFF. The CDR3 DNA reads TGCAGTGCTAGGAAAAACCTGGGGGGGTACATTTCCAACCGGGTTGATGAGCAGTTCTTC.

The chain couples TRBV29-1 to TRBJ2-3; the D gene could be TRBD1 or TRBD2 (6 bases each). CDR1 is SQVTM, CDR2 ANQGSEA, per germline. The germline V and J ends were trimmed by 6 bases and 0 bases, with 13 bases remaining between them. CDR3 length equals 14 residues. CDR3 DNA: TGCAGCGTCCGGGGGCACATAAGCACAGATACGCAGTATTTT. Protein: CSVRGHISTDTQYF.

J is TRBJ2-7 and V is TRBV21-1; the table's D call of TRBD2 was not tested on the DNA. TRBV21-1 is reported as a pseudogene. This CDR3 has 19 residues. CDR3 sequence (DNA): TGTGCCAGCGGTACACGCGACGAGCGGGGGGCTGAGAGGTCCTACGAGCAGTACTTC. This codes for CASGTRDERGAERSYEQYF.

This clonotype occurred many times. V gene TRBV7-2 combines with J gene TRBJ2-5; TRBD1 might be the D (5 bases). Germline V CDR1 and CDR2: SGHTA, FQGNSA. The CDR3 covers 15 residues. The V end was cut by 2 bases, the J end by 5 bases, with 15 bases between. The CDR3 here is CASSLTRRGSETQYF. DNA for the CDR3: TGTGCCAGCAGCTTAACGAGAAGGGGTAGCGAGACCCAGTACTTC.

This chain links TRBV13 with TRBJ1-1; tentatively, D is TRBD1 (5 bases). The V end was cut by 4 bases, the J end by 6 bases, with 9 bases between. This CDR3 is built from 12 residues. Germline CDR1 and CDR2: PRHDT and FYEKMQ (reference sequence). The CDR3 sequence is CASSSGDAEAFF. The CDR3 coding sequence is TGTGCCAGCAGCTCCGGGGACGCTGAAGCTTTCTTT.

This clonotype was counted a few times. The chain recombines TRBV20-1 with TRBJ2-7, with a tentative D call TRBD1 (5 bases). This CDR3 has 14 residues. Trimming removed 2 bases from V and 6 bases from J, with 17 bases in between. Looked up from germline, CDR1 is DFQATT and CDR2 is SNEGSKA (reference sequence). The CDR3 DNA follows: TGCAGTGCTAGAATTGGGGCAGGGTTAGGCGAGCAGTACTTC. Encoded protein: CSARIGAGLGEQYF.

This clonotype was counted a few times. V gene TRBV20-1 combines with J gene TRBJ2-5; D gene ambiguous. Trimming took 3 bases from V and 2 from J, leaving 10 bases between them. Germline V lookup: CDR1 DFQATT, CDR2 SNEGSKA (reference sequence). The CDR3 extends over 13 amino acids. CDR3 DNA: TGCAGTGCTAGCTGGCCGGATCAAGAGACCCAGTACTTC. It is translated as CSASWPDQETQYF.

The chain has TRBV12-3 or TRBV12-4 and TRBJ1-3; possible D gene TRBD1, 6 bases. The length of the CDR3 is 14 residues. The V and J ends lost 5 bases and 2 bases respectively, with 10 bases between them. CDR3 region: CASSQGIPGNTIYF. CDR3 coding DNA: TGTGCCAGCAGTCAGGGGATCCCTGGAAACACCATATATTTT.